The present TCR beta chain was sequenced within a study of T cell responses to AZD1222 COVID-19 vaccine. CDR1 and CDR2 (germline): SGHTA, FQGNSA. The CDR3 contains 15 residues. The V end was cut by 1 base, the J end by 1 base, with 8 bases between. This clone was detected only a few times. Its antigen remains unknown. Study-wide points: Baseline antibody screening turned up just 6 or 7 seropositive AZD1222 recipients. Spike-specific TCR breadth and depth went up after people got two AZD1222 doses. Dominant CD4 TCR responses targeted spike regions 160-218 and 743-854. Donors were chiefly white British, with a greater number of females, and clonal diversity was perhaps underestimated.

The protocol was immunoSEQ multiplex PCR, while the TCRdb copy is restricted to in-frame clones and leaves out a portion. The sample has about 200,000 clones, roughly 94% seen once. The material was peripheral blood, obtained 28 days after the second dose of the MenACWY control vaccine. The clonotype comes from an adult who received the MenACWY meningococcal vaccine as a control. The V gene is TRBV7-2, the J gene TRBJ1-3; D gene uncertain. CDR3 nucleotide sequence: TGTGCCAGCAGCTTAGGATTGACTTCTGGAAACACCATATATTTT. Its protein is CASSLGLTSGNTIYF.